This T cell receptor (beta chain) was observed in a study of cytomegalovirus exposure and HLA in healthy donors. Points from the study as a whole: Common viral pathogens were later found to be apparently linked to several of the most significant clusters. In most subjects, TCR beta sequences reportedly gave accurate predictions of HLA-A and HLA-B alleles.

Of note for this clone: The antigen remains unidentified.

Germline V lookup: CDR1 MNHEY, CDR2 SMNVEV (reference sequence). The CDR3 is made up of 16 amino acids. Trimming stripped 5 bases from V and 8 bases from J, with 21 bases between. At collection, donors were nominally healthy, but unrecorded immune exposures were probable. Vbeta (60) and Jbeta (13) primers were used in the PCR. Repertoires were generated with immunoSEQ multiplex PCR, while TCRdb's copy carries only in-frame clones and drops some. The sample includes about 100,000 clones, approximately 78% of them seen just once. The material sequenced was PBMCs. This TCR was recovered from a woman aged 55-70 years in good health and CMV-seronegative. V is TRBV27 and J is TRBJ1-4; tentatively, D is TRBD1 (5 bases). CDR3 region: CASSPYGAGIGEKLFF. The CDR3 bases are TGTGCCAGCAGTCCCTATGGGGCAGGAATAGGCGAAAAACTGTTTTTT.